Below are 22 T cell receptor beta chains sequenced from a single sample in a study of graft-versus-host responses after intestinal transplantation. Their target antigens are unknown. The method was immunoSEQ multiplex PCR; TCRdb's version includes in-frame clones alone and lacks a portion of them. The sample yields tens of thousands of clones, about nine tenths seen once. Sequencing was performed on unstimulated CD4+ T cells sorted from spleen or lymph node cells, taken before intestinal transplant. Receptors were obtained from a human donor who received an intestinal transplant.

The chain has TRBV7-2 and TRBJ2-1; no definite D call. Germline lookup yields CDR1 SGHTA and CDR2 FQGNSA. This CDR3 is built from 13 residues. Trimming took 4 bases from V and 0 from J, leaving 4 bases between them. The CDR3: CASSSRSYNEQFF. Written as DNA, the CDR3 is TGTGCCAGCAGCTCGCGCTCCTACAATGAGCAGTTCTTC.

The J gene is TRBJ2-7, the V gene TRBV12-5; D not certain. The CDR3 is 13 residues long. Trimming took 2 bases from V and 2 from J, leaving 7 bases between them. Germline V gives CDR1 LGHNT, CDR2 FRNRAP. CDR3 region: CASGLTGPYEQYF. The CDR3 nucleotides are TGTGCTAGTGGTTTGACGGGTCCCTACGAGCAGTACTTC.

CDR3 region: CASSLFVAGGRTDTQYF. The CDR3 DNA reads TGTGCCAGCAGCTTATTTGTAGCGGGGGGGCGTACAGATACGCAGTATTTT. The chain recombines TRBV7-8 with TRBJ2-3, with 11 bases that match TRBD2. The germline CDR1 and CDR2 sequences are SGHVS and FQNEAQ. This CDR3 has 17 residues. Trimming removed 2 bases from V and 3 bases from J; junction bases left unmatched: 7.

J is TRBJ1-6 and V is TRBV7-9; the match to TRBD1 covers 7 bases. Germline assignment: CDR1 SEHNR and CDR2 FQNEAQ (reference sequence). This CDR3 has 15 amino acids. The V and J ends lost 1 base and 10 bases, in that order; junction bases with no gene match: 7. The CDR3: CASSLEGAERSPLHF. The CDR3 nucleotides read TGTGCCAGCAGCTTAGAGGGGGCAGAAAGGTCACCCCTCCACTTT.

This chain links TRBV19 with TRBJ2-6; possible D gene TRBD2, 6 bases. V gave up 2 bases and J gave up 1 base, with 9 bases separating them. The CDR3 has 16 residues. The germline gives CDR1 LNHDA, CDR2 SQIVND (reference sequence). The CDR3 region is CASSIFRGSGANVLTF. The CDR3 DNA is TGTGCCAGTAGTATATTTCGGGGGTCTGGGGCCAACGTCCTGACTTTC. The full variable domain, with the rest looked up from reference TRBV19 and TRBJ2-6, is DGGITQSPKYLFRKEGQNVTLSCEQNLNHDAMYWYRQDPGQGLRLIYYSQIVNDFQKGDIAEGYSVSREKKESFPLTVTSAQKNPTAFYLCASSIFRGSGANVLTFGAGSRLTVL.

The CDR3 is CASSQARGGSGVDYGYTF. The CDR3 nucleotides are TGCGCCAGCAGCCAAGCTCGAGGAGGGAGCGGGGTTGACTATGGCTACACCTTC. The chain carries TRBV4-3 and TRBJ1-2, with D uncertain. The CDR3 loop spans 18 amino acids. Trimming left V 1 base short and J 3 bases short, with 21 bases between. Germline-derived CDR1 and CDR2 are LGHNA and YSLEER.

This clone was found once. CDR3 bases: TGTGCCTGGAGTGTCGACAGGGGTGAAAAGGCTTTCTTT. Its protein product is CAWSVDRGEKAFF. The chain recombines TRBV30 with TRBJ1-1, with 8 bases identical to TRBD1. J lost 11 bases, V lost 0 bases, and 8 bases had no gene match. Germline CDR1 GTSNPN, CDR2 SVGIG (reference sequence). The CDR3 is 13 amino acids.

The V call is TRBV4-3, the J call TRBJ1-2, with D perhaps TRBD1 (6 bases). Germline CDR1 and CDR2: LGHNA and YSLEER. V lost 1 base and J 1 base, leaving 13 bases between the germline ends. The CDR3 is made up of 16 amino acids. This CDR3 is CASSQGSDRHNYGYTF. The CDR3, as DNA: TGCGCCAGCAGCCAAGGGTCCGACAGGCATAACTATGGCTACACCTTC.

This chain uses TRBV29-1 with TRBJ2-1; 7 nucleotides line up with TRBD1. The CDR3 covers 15 residues. V trimming: 5 bases; J trimming: 0 bases; junction bases outside the gene matches: 7. Germline CDR1 and CDR2: SQVTM and ANQGSEA. This CDR3 reads CSVPTGPSSYNEQFF. The DNA for the CDR3 is TGCAGCGTTCCGACAGGGCCGAGCTCCTACAATGAGCAGTTCTTC.

The rearrangement joins TRBV6-6 to TRBJ1-2; no firm D call. The CDR3 has 14 amino acids. The germline V gene encodes CDR1 MNHNY and CDR2 SVGAGI (reference sequence). Deletions cut 5 bases from V and 0 bases from J, with 10 bases between. CDR3 bases: TGTGCCAGCAGTCCACCCGGAGCTAACTATGGCTACACCTTC. It specifies CASSPPGANYGYTF.

The chain is built from TRBV10-1 and TRBJ1-2; D ambiguous. The ends were cut back, 5 bases at V and 1 base at J, with 8 bases in the middle. The V gene's germline CDR1 is WNHNN and CDR2 SYGVQD (reference sequence). The CDR3 is 13 amino acids. CDR3 amino acids: CASSSTLNYGYTF. The CDR3 DNA reads TGCGCCAGCAGTTCGACTCTTAACTATGGCTACACCTTC.

This chain joins TRBV30 and TRBJ1-3; D is possibly TRBD1 (5 bases). Germline V gene sequence: CDR1 GTSNPN, CDR2 SVGIG (reference sequence). V was clipped by 0 bases and J by 11 bases, with 26 bases between them. The CDR3 runs to 17 residues. CDR3 DNA sequence: TGTGCCTGGAGTGTAGGCCGTACAGGTTTGGGCTTTGAGGCCATATATTTT. Amino acid sequence: CAWSVGRTGLGFEAIYF.

CDR3 region: CASSQVGGNEKLFF. In DNA form, the CDR3 reads TGCGCCAGCAGCCAAGTTGGAGGGAATGAAAAACTGTTTTTT. J is TRBJ1-4 and V is TRBV4-3; the D is unclear. Trimming left V 1 base short and J 5 bases short, with 8 bases between. Per the germline V gene, CDR1 is LGHNA and CDR2 is YSLEER. The CDR3 runs to 14 residues.

The chain carries TRBV15 and TRBJ1-2, with 7 bases identical to TRBD1. The germline V gene encodes CDR1 LNHNV and CDR2 YYDKDF (reference sequence). The V and J ends lost 0 bases and 8 bases, in that order; junction bases with no gene match: 3. This CDR3 has 13 residues. The CDR3 DNA follows: TGTGCCACCAGCAGAGATGTGGGACAGGGCTACACCTTC. This codes for CATSRDVGQGYTF.

As to this clone: Other DNA sequences within the sample encode an identical CDR3. The chain links TRBV2 to TRBJ2-2; 7 bases map to TRBD2. Germline CDR1 reads SNHLY; CDR2 reads FYNNEI. J lost 3 bases, V lost 8 bases, and 0 bases had no gene match. The CDR3 sequence is 12 residues long. This CDR3 reads CASGGDTGELFF. The DNA of the CDR3 is TGTGCCAGCGGGGGGGACACCGGGGAGCTGTTTTTT.

The chain uses TRBV5-1 and TRBJ2-7, with 7 bases fitting TRBD1. The CDR3 length is 14 residues. J gave up 2 bases and V 4 bases, and 6 bases lay outside the gene matches. CDR1 SGHRS and CDR2 YFSETQ come from the germline V gene. The CDR3 region is CASSIDRDAYEQYF. For the CDR3, the DNA is TGCGCCAGCAGCATAGACAGGGACGCCTACGAGCAGTACTTC.

The chain carries TRBV7-9 and TRBJ1-2; no firm D call. Germline loops: CDR1 SEHNR, CDR2 FQNEAQ (reference sequence). V dropped 5 bases and J dropped 1 base, with 8 bases sitting between them. The CDR3 is made up of 13 amino acids. CDR3 sequence reads: CASSPADNYGYTF. CDR3 in DNA: TGTGCCAGCAGCCCCGCGGATAACTATGGCTACACCTTC. Combining the CDR3 with reference TRBV7-9 and TRBJ1-2 gives the whole variable domain DTGVSQNPRHKITKRGQNVTFRCDPISEHNRLYWYRQTLGQGPEFLTYFQNEAQLEKSRLLSDRFSAERPKGSFSTLEIQRTEQGDSAMYLCASSPADNYGYTFGSGTRLTVV.

The V call is TRBV6-6, the J call TRBJ1-1; no firm D call. The CDR3 is 11 residues long. CDR1 is MNHNY, CDR2 SVGAGI, per germline (reference sequence). With 8 bases removed from V and 2 bases from J, the gap between germline ends came to 6 bases. The CDR3 spells CASRFNTEAFF. Written as DNA, the CDR3 is TGTGCCAGCCGGTTCAACACTGAAGCTTTCTTT.

The gene calls are TRBV5-8 and TRBJ1-5; D call uncertain. This CDR3 contains 14 residues. Trimming removed 3 bases from V and 8 bases from J, with 15 bases in between. CDR1 is SGHTS and CDR2 is YDEGEE in the germline V gene. The CDR3 loop is CASSSRRHPEPQHF. The CDR3 DNA follows: TGTGCCAGCAGCTCCCGACGACACCCTGAGCCCCAGCATTTT. Full variable domain (rest looked up from reference TRBV5-8 and TRBJ1-5): EAGVTQSPTHLIKTRGQQATLRCSPISGHTSVYWYQQALGLGLQFLLWYDEGEERNRGNFPPRFSGRQFPNYSSELNVNALELEDSALYLCASSSRRHPEPQHFGDGTRLSIL.

The chain links TRBV19 to TRBJ1-5; 10 bases are shared with TRBD1. The CDR3 loop spans 16 amino acids. CDR1 and CDR2 from the germline V gene are LNHDA and SQIVND (reference sequence). The J segment lost 2 bases and the V segment lost 7 bases, leaving 8 bases of the junction unmatched. This chain's CDR3 is CASTSTGGLRNQPQHF. The CDR3 DNA reads as TGTGCCAGTACCTCGACAGGGGGCCTTCGCAATCAGCCCCAGCATTTT.

The chain has TRBV4-3 and TRBJ1-2; 7 positions agree with TRBD1. The CDR3 covers 14 residues. Unmatched junction bases numbered 9, after V lost 3 bases and J lost 8 bases. Germline lookup yields CDR1 LGHNA and CDR2 YSLEER. The CDR3 reads CASSQATGTGGYTF. DNA of the CDR3: TGCGCCAGCAGCCAGGCGACAGGGACTGGAGGCTACACCTTC.

The V and J genes are TRBV19 and TRBJ1-5; 10 bases map to TRBD1. Per the germline V gene, CDR1 is LNHDA and CDR2 is SQIVND (reference sequence). J was trimmed by 5 bases and V by 6 bases; bases with no gene match: 10. This CDR3 spans 16 amino acids. The CDR3 nucleotides read TGTGCCAGTAGCGGACGGCGGACAGGGGGGGATCAGCCCCAGCATTTT. Translated: CASSGRRTGGDQPQHF.